The T cell receptor beta chain under discussion was sequenced for a study of beta chain features in type 1 diabetes. The CDR3 length is 17 residues. V was shortened by 0 bases and J by 5 bases, with 18 bases between the two germline ends. Germline V gene lookup returns CDR1 SGHDT and CDR2 YYEEEE. The isolated RNA, all of it, was reverse transcribed, so expressed TCRB transcripts were what got sequenced. Some clones are missing from TCRdb's copy, which holds only in-frame ones; the method was immunoSEQ multiplex PCR. The sample lists more than 85,000 clones, less than 40% occurring once. The chain is built from TRBV5-6 and TRBJ2-1, with D hard to call. The clonotype was recovered from a woman between 18 and 29 years old in good health. Sample: stem cell memory CD4+ T cells from blood. The CDR3 loop reads CASSLAGPRKKDNEQFF. The CDR3 bases are TGTGCCAGCAGCTTGGCAGGCCCACGGAAGAAGGACAATGAGCAGTTCTTC. The full variable domain, its missing parts supplied by reference TRBV5-6 and TRBJ2-1, is DAGVTQSPTHLIKTRGQQVTLRCSPKSGHDTVSWYQQALGQGPQFIFQYYEEEERQRGNFPDRFSGHQFPNYSSELNVNALLLGDSALYLCASSLAGPRKKDNEQFFGPGTRLTVL.